This paragraph covers one TCR beta chain sequence. This entry is derived from a study of T cell changes during pregnancy in multiple sclerosis. The repertoire was sequenced with immunoSEQ multiplex PCR; TCRdb's copy has only in-frame clones and lacks some. The sample contains approximately 32,000 clones, roughly nine tenths of which appear only once. The CDR3 spans 17 residues. The germline gives CDR1 SEHNR, CDR2 FQNEAQ (reference sequence). The trim removed 5 bases at V and 9 bases at J, leaving 22 bases unmatched. This specimen was CD8+ T cells from peripheral blood mononuclear cells, taken in the first trimester of pregnancy. The sequence came from a female donor with multiple sclerosis, enrolled in a pregnancy study. The genes are TRBV7-9 and TRBJ2-7, with 7 bases fitting TRBD1. CDR3 residues: CASSVRRWDRRLRGQYF. CDR3 DNA sequence: TGTGCCAGCAGCGTCCGCCGGTGGGACAGAAGACTACGAGGGCAGTACTTC.